This T cell receptor beta chain emerged from a study of blood T cell repertoires in COVID-19. Background on the study: Acute and convalescent COVID-19 specimens originated in the United States, Italy and Spain.

Clones were sequenced by immunoSEQ multiplex PCR, and TCRdb holds only the in-frame ones, with some missing. Counted here are 75,000 to 90,000 clones, approximately 88% occurring once; the ten biggest clones make up more than 9.5%. V was pared by 4 bases and J by 1 base, with 8 bases between. There are 13 residues in the CDR3. Germline values: CDR1 SGHNT, CDR2 YYREEE (reference sequence). The genes are TRBV5-4 and TRBJ1-1; D is ambiguous. The specimen was peripheral blood. This clonotype was obtained from a man older than 75 with acute or convalescent COVID-19. CDR3 in DNA: TGTGCCAGCAGCGCCGGAGGGAACACTGAAGCTTTCTTT. Translating it yields CASSAGGNTEAFF.